A selection of T cell receptor beta chains follows, all from one sample in a study of cytomegalovirus exposure and HLA in healthy donors. Using immunoSEQ multiplex PCR, the repertoire was profiled, and TCRdb retains in-frame clones only, with some absent. This table holds approximately 130,000 clones, approximately 85% found once. Material for sequencing was PBMCs. All receptors derive from a woman aged 30 to 39 in good health and CMV-seropositive. Each CDR3 is given with its conserved first and last residue. The D gene is left open where the match is weak. The size field is filled for only some rows; it gives once, few, many or a size class.

V	D	size	J	CDR3	DNA
TRBV28	NA	few	TRBJ1-4	CASSLGGAGEKLFF	TGTGCCAGCAGTTTAGGGGGGGCCGGTGAAAAACTGTTTTTT
TRBV27	TRBD1	once	TRBJ2-2	CASSLRLGGAYTGELFF	TGTGCCAGCAGTTTAAGATTAGGGGGCGCATACACCGGGGAGCTGTTTTTT
TRBV13	TRBD2	NA	TRBJ2-3	CASSLGGAGGADTQYF	TGTGCCAGCAGCTTAGGAGGGGCGGGGGGCGCAGATACGCAGTATTTT
TRBV5-1	TRBD1	NA	TRBJ1-1	CASSPLHGQGTEAFF	TGCGCCAGCAGCCCCCTCCACGGACAGGGAACTGAAGCTTTCTTT
TRBV5-1	TRBD2	NA	TRBJ2-3	CASSGGGATDTQYF	TGCGCCAGCAGCGGCGGGGGGGCGACAGATACGCAGTATTTT
TRBV10-3	TRBD2	NA	TRBJ2-5	CAISESAGYQETQYF	TGTGCCATCAGTGAGTCAGCGGGGTACCAAGAGACCCAGTACTTC
TRBV15	TRBD2	NA	TRBJ2-2	CATSRGPAGDTGELFF	TGTGCCACCAGCAGAGGCCCAGCGGGGGACACCGGGGAGCTGTTTTTT
TRBV4-1	NA	NA	TRBJ2-5	CASSQAGSDDQETQYF	TGCGCCAGCAGCCAAGCGGGATCGGACGATCAAGAGACCCAGTACTTC
TRBV6-5	TRBD2	NA	TRBJ2-3	CASSTYSGGAHTQYF	TGTGCCAGCAGTACCTATAGCGGGGGGGCACATACGCAGTATTTT
TRBV7-9	NA	NA	TRBJ2-3	CASSLGGGGTDTQYF	TGTGCCAGCAGCTTAGGGGGGGGCGGCACAGATACGCAGTATTTT
TRBV28	TRBD2	once	TRBJ2-7	CASSPAGRAHEQYF	TGTGCCAGCAGTCCCGCCGGGAGGGCCCACGAGCAGTACTTC
TRBV15	NA	NA	TRBJ1-5	CATSRDRLGQHF	TGTGCCACCAGCAGAGATAGGCTAGGACAGCATTTT
TRBV6-6	TRBD2	NA	TRBJ2-3	CASSTSGRTDTQYF	TGTGCCAGCAGCACTAGCGGGCGCACAGATACGCAGTATTTT
TRBV18	NA	NA	TRBJ2-1	CASSPPAGEGDEQFF	TGTGCCAGCTCACCACCGGCAGGGGAGGGCGATGAGCAGTTCTTC
TRBV30	TRBD1	NA	TRBJ2-2	CAWSSGQGISGELFF	TGTGCCTGGAGTTCTGGACAGGGAATTTCCGGGGAGCTGTTTTTT
TRBV19	NA	NA	TRBJ1-2	CASSTSLQGNYGYTF	TGTGCCAGTAGCACTTCGCTACAGGGTAACTATGGCTACACCTTC
TRBV29-1	TRBD2	NA	TRBJ2-7	CSVGAGDQYEQYF	TGCAGCGTTGGGGCGGGAGATCAGTACGAGCAGTACTTC
TRBV29-1	NA	NA	TRBJ2-7	CSVDGRRIPDEQYF	TGCAGCGTTGACGGTAGAAGAATCCCGGACGAGCAGTACTTC
TRBV16	NA	NA	TRBJ1-1	CASSLGQNTEAFF	TGTGCCAGCAGCTTGGGACAGAACACTGAAGCTTTCTTT
TRBV9	TRBD1	NA	TRBJ1-1	CASSAGQENTEAFF	TGTGCCAGCAGCGCTGGACAGGAGAACACTGAAGCTTTCTTT
TRBV19	NA	once	TRBJ1-2	CASTSFGGGGYGYTF	TGTGCCAGTACCTCCTTTGGGGGGGGCGGCTATGGCTACACCTTC
TRBV29-1	NA	once	TRBJ2-7	CSVEDQRQNYEQYF	TGCAGCGTTGAAGATCAAAGACAGAACTACGAGCAGTACTTC
TRBV23-1	TRBD1	NA	TRBJ2-5	CASSQSGRGTDQETQYF	TGCGCCAGCAGTCAATCCGGAAGAGGGACAGACCAAGAGACCCAGTACTTC
TRBV5-1	TRBD1	few	TRBJ2-5	CASSPGQGKETQYF	TGCGCCAGCAGCCCAGGACAGGGAAAAGAGACCCAGTACTTC
TRBV6-6	TRBD2	once	TRBJ2-2	CASAGGVNTGELFF	TGTGCCAGCGCGGGAGGGGTTAACACCGGGGAGCTGTTTTTT
TRBV30	NA	NA	TRBJ1-4	CAWSRGGGDEKLFF	TGTGCCTGGAGTAGAGGAGGAGGGGATGAAAAACTGTTTTTT
TRBV7-6	TRBD2	NA	TRBJ2-1	CASSLDPGLAGGNEQFF	TGTGCCAGCAGCTTGGACCCGGGACTAGCGGGAGGTAATGAGCAGTTCTTC
TRBV30	TRBD1	few	TRBJ1-5	CAWSVQGAQGQPQHF	TGTGCCTGGAGTGTACAGGGGGCGCAGGGTCAGCCCCAGCATTTT
TRBV4-1	TRBD2	NA	TRBJ2-7	CASSQGSAGGREQYF	TGCGCCAGCAGCCAAGGGTCAGCGGGGGGCCGGGAGCAGTACTTC
TRBV4-1	TRBD2	NA	TRBJ2-1	CASSRGTSSTDEQFF	TGCGCCAGCAGCCGAGGGACTAGTTCTACCGATGAGCAGTTCTTC
TRBV27	TRBD2	once	TRBJ2-3	CASRMGGSRTDTQYF	TGTGCCAGCAGGATGGGGGGGTCTCGCACAGATACGCAGTATTTT
TRBV2	NA	few	TRBJ1-1	CASLGQPNTEAFF	TGTGCCAGCTTGGGGCAGCCGAACACTGAAGCTTTCTTT
TRBV6-6	TRBD1	NA	TRBJ1-6	CASSIDRGENSPLHF	TGTGCCAGCAGCATCGACAGGGGCGAGAATTCGCCCCTCCACTTT
TRBV6-5	TRBD2	NA	TRBJ2-7	CASSYSSGSWSYEQYF	TGTGCCAGCAGTTACTCAAGCGGGAGCTGGTCCTACGAGCAGTACTTC
TRBV2	NA	NA	TRBJ2-3	CASRRGGATDTQYF	TGTGCCAGCAGACGAGGGGGGGCCACAGATACGCAGTATTTT
TRBV9	NA	NA	TRBJ2-7	CASSGSGSTYEQYF	TGTGCCAGCAGCGGGAGCGGGTCCACCTACGAGCAGTACTTC
TRBV18	TRBD1	NA	TRBJ1-1	CASSSRTGENTEAFF	TGTGCCAGCTCATCTAGGACAGGGGAGAACACTGAAGCTTTCTTT
TRBV10-3	NA	NA	TRBJ1-1	CAITRGQGTEAFF	TGTGCCATCACCCGTGGGCAGGGCACTGAAGCTTTCTTT
TRBV6-1	TRBD2	NA	TRBJ2-5	CASSEIRLAGQLVQYF	TGTGCCAGCAGTGAAATACGACTAGCGGGACAGCTAGTGCAGTACTTC
TRBV7-9	NA	NA	TRBJ2-3	CASSVLRTGGPDTQYF	TGTGCCAGCAGCGTCCTAAGGACTGGCGGCCCAGATACGCAGTATTTT
TRBV6-5	NA	NA	TRBJ2-1	CASSYSGLLGNQFF	TGTGCCAGCAGTTACTCGGGACTCCTAGGTAATCAGTTCTTC